This T cell receptor beta chain derives from a study of T cell repertoires in cytomegalovirus infection. Across the study: Recently identified HLA-C-restricted CMV epitopes were among the peptides used. Matching HLA type, along with CMV infection, was indicated by public TCR beta signatures.

TCRdb ran MiXCR on the reads and lists one entry per CDR3 protein. The sample has 800,000 to 950,000 distinct CDR3 sequences; about 30% are singletons. This clonotype was observed a handful of times. Its antigen is not known. This CDR3 is 16 amino acids long. The germline V gene has CDR1 MGHRA and CDR2 YSYEKL. Trimming left V 3 bases short and J 7 bases short, with 19 bases between. General study results and limits: Within the response measured ex vivo, HLA-C-restricted CMV-specific TCR beta clonotypes were dominant. The study identified carriers of CMV plus the relevant HLA from cumulative public TCR beta family frequency.

The sequencing used cultured CD8+ T cells from PBMCs, collected from culture after CMV antigen stimulation. This sequence was found in a human donor in good health (CMV status not recorded). Some clones in this sample may be carry-over from other donors' samples. The chain has TRBV4-1 and TRBJ2-1; D gene unclear. DNA for the CDR3: TGCGCCAGCAGCCACCTCCTTGGGCTACCCTTAAATGAGCAGTTCTTC. Amino acids: CASSHLLGLPLNEQFF.